This record looks at one TCR beta chain sequence and its context. Amplification used 60 Vbeta primers and 13 Jbeta primers. Clones were read by immunoSEQ multiplex PCR, and TCRdb kept only the in-frame ones, dropping some. This repertoire shows some 99,000 clones, 77% found once; its top ten account for around 7.2%. These data come from a study of cytomegalovirus exposure and HLA in healthy donors. V was clipped by 2 bases and J by 6 bases, with 14 bases between them. In germline, CDR1 is LNHNV, CDR2 YYDKDF (reference sequence). This CDR3 spans 14 amino acids. Sequenced input: PBMCs. This clonotype originated in a female donor in good health and CMV-seronegative. The chain carries TRBV15 and TRBJ2-7; perhaps TRBD1 as D (5 bases). This CDR3 reads CATSRPQGSGEQYF. The CDR3 DNA sequence: TGTGCCACCAGCAGACCTCAGGGCTCAGGCGAGCAGTACTTC.